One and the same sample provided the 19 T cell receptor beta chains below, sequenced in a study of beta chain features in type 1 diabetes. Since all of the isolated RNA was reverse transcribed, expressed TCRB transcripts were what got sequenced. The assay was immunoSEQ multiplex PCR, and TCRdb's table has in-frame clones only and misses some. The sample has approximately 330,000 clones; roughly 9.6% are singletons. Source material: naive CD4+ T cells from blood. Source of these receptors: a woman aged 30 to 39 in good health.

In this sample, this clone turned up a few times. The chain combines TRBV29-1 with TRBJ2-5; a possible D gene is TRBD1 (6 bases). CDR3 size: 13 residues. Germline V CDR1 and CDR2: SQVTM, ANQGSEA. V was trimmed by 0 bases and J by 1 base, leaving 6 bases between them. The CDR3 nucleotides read TGCAGCGTTGAAGACAGGGGCCAAGAGACCCAGTACTTC. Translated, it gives CSVEDRGQETQYF.

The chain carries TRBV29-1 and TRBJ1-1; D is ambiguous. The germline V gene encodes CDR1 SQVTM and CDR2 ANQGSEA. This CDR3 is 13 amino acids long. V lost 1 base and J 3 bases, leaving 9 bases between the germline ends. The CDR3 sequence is CSVEVNLDTEAFF. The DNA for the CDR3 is TGCAGCGTTGAAGTTAACTTGGACACTGAAGCTTTCTTT.

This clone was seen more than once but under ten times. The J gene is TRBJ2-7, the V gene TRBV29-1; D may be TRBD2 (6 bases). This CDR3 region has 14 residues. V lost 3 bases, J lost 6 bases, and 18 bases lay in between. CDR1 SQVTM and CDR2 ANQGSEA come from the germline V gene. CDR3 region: CSVDGVGSLGEQYF. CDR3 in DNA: TGCAGCGTTGATGGGGTCGGGAGTCTTGGCGAGCAGTACTTC.

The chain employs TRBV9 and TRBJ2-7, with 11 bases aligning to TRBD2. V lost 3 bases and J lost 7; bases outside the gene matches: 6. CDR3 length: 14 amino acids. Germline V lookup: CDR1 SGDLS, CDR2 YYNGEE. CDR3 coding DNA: TGTGCCAGCAGCGGCACTAGCGGGAGTGTAGAGCAGTACTTC. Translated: CASSGTSGSVEQYF.

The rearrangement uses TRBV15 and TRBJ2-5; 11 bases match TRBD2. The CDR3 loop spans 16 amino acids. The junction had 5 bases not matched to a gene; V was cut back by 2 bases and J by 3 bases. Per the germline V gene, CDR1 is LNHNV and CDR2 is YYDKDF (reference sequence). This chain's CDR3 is CATSRMTSGVKETQYF. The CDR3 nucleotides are TGTGCCACCAGCAGAATGACTAGCGGGGTTAAAGAGACCCAGTACTTC.

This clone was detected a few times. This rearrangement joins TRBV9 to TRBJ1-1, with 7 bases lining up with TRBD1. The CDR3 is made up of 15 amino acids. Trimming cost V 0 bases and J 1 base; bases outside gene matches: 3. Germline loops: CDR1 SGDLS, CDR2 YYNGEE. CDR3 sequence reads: CASSVDPGGNTEAFF. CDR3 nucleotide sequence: TGTGCCAGCAGCGTAGACCCAGGGGGGAACACTGAAGCTTTCTTT.

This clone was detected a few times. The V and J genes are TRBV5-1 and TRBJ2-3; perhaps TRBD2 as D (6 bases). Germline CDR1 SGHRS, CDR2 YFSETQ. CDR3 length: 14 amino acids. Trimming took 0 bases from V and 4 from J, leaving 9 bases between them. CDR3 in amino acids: CASSLAGEADTQYF. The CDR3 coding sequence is TGCGCCAGCAGCTTGGCGGGAGAGGCAGATACGCAGTATTTT. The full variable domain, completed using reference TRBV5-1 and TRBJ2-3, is KAGVTQTPRYLIKTRGQQVTLSCSPISGHRSVSWYQQTPGQGLQFLFEYFSETQRNKGNFPGRFSGRQFSNSRSEMNVSTLELGDSALYLCASSLAGEADTQYFGPGTRLTVL.

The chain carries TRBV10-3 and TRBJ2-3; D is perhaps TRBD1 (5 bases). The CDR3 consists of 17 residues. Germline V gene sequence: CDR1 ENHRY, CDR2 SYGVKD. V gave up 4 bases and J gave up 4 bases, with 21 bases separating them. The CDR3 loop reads CAISAFQTGQGADTQYF. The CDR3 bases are TGTGCCATCAGTGCATTCCAAACCGGGCAGGGTGCAGATACGCAGTATTTT.

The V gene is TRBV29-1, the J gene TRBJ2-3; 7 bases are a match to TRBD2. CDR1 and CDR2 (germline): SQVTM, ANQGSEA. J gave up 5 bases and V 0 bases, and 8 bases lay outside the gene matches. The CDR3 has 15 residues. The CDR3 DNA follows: TGCAGCGTTGAAGATTGGGGCGGGAGTCAAGATACGCAGTATTTT. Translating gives CSVEDWGGSQDTQYF.

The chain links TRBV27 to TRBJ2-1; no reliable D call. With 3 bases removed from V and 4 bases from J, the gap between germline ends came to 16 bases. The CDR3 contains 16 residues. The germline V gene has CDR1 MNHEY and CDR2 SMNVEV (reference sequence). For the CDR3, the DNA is TGTGCCAGCAGTTTGGGTACGGGTTCTTTGTACAATGAGCAGTTCTTC. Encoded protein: CASSLGTGSLYNEQFF.

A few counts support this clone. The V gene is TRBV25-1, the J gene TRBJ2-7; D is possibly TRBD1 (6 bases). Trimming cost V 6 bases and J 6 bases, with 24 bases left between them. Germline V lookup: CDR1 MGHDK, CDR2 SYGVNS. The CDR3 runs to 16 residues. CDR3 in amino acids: CASSGKLRTDSVEQYF. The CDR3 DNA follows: TGTGCCAGCAGCGGAAAACTGAGGACAGACTCCGTCGAGCAGTACTTC.

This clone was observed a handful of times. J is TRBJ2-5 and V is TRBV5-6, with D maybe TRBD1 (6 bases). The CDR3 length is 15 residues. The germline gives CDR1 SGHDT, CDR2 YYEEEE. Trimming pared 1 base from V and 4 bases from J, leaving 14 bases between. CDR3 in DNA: TGTGCCAGCAGCTTGAGGGGGTATCGGATAGAGACCCAGTACTTC. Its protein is CASSLRGYRIETQYF. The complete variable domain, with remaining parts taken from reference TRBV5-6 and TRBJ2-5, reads DAGVTQSPTHLIKTRGQQVTLRCSPKSGHDTVSWYQQALGQGPQFIFQYYEEEERQRGNFPDRFSGHQFPNYSSELNVNALLLGDSALYLCASSLRGYRIETQYFGPGTRLLVL.

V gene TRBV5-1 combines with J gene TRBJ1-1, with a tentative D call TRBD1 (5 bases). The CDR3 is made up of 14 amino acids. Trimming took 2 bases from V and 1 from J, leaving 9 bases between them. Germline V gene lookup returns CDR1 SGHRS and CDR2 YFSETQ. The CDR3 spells CASSLGDWNTEAFF. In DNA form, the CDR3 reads TGCGCCAGCAGCTTAGGGGATTGGAACACTGAAGCTTTCTTT.

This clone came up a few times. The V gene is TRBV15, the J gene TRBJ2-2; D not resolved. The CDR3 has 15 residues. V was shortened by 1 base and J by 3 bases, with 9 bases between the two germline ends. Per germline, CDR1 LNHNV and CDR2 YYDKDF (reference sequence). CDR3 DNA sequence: TGTGCCACCAGCAGAGTTCTGCTACACACCGGGGAGCTGTTTTTT. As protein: CATSRVLLHTGELFF.

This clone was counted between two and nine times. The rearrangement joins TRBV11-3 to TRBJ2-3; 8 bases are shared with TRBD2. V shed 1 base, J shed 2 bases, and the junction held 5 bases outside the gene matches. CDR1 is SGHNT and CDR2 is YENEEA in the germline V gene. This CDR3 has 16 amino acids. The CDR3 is CASSLGASGSTDTQYF. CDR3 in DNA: TGTGCCAGCAGCTTAGGAGCTAGCGGGTCCACAGATACGCAGTATTTT.

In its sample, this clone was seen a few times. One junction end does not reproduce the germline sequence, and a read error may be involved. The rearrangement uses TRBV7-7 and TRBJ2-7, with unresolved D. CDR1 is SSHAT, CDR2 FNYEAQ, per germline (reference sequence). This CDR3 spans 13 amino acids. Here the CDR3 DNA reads TGTGCTAGCAGCTTAGCCCCGTTCTACGAGCAGTACTTC. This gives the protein CASSLAPFYEQYF.

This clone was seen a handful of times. The CDR3 reads CASTRQGVDYGYTF. CDR3 nucleotide sequence: TGTGCCAGCACGAGGCAGGGGGTAGACTATGGCTACACCTTC. V and J are TRBV7-9 and TRBJ1-2; 7 nucleotides align to TRBD1. The CDR3 runs to 14 residues. CDR1 and CDR2 (germline): SEHNR, FQNEAQ (reference sequence). V shed 7 bases and J 3 bases; nucleotides not matched to a gene: 8.

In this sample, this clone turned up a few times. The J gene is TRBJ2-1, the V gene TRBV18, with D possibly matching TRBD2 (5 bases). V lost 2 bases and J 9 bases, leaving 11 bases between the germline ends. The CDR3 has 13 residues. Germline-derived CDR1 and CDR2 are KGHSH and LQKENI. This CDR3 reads CASSPTLDGEQFF. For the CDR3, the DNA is TGTGCCAGCTCACCAACACTAGACGGTGAGCAGTTCTTC.

CDR3: CASSPTDTDEKLFF. CDR3 nucleotides: TGTGCCAGCAGCCCGACGGACACAGACGAAAAACTGTTTTTT. The chain is built from TRBV28 and TRBJ1-4, with TRBD1 as a possible D gene (5 bases). The CDR3 covers 14 residues. Between the trimmed V and J ends, which lost 6 bases and 8 bases, there was a span of 16 bases. Germline CDR1 and CDR2: MDHEN and SYDVKM.